This T cell receptor beta chain was profiled in a study of blood T cell repertoires in COVID-19. Study background: Samples representing acute and convalescent COVID-19 were sourced from the United States, Italy and Spain.

Authors' analysis steps: Amplification of reference gene primers was used by the study to estimate nucleated cell counts. TCRdb's table, derived via immunoSEQ multiplex PCR, lists solely in-frame clones and lacks some. D and trimming come from the DNA, and the V and J calls and clone size come from that table. The repertoire holds tens of thousands of clones, with roughly 84% as singletons. V was pared by 4 bases and J by 0 bases, with 4 bases between. Germline assignment: CDR1 SGDLS and CDR2 YYNGEE. The CDR3 covers 13 residues. This sequence originates from a man aged 65 to 85 with acute or convalescent COVID-19. Input material: peripheral blood. J is TRBJ2-2 and V is TRBV9; no definite D call. The DNA for the CDR3 is TGTGCCAGCAGCCCAACGAACACCGGGGAGCTGTTTTTT. Amino acids: CASSPTNTGELFF.